This TCR beta chain is from a study of cytomegalovirus exposure and HLA in healthy donors. A multiplex PCR was run with 60 Vbeta primers and 13 Jbeta primers. Data came from immunoSEQ multiplex PCR; TCRdb stores just in-frame clones and leaves some out. The sample has approximately 140,000 clones, around 79% seen once; the top ten hold 3% to 4%. The material sequenced was PBMCs. This clonotype originated in a female donor in good health and CMV-seronegative.

As DNA, the CDR3 is TGTGCCTGGACTAGGGACAGGGGGCTCGAGCAGTACTTC. This sequence encodes CAWTRDRGLEQYF. This chain uses TRBV30 with TRBJ2-7; 12 bases are a match to TRBD1. Trimming removed 4 bases from V and 6 bases from J; junction bases left unmatched: 4. This CDR3 has 13 residues. CDR1 GTSNPN and CDR2 SVGIG come from the germline V gene (reference sequence). Full variable domain (missing parts from reference TRBV30 and TRBJ2-7): SQTIHQWPATLVQPVGSPLSLECTVEGTSNPNLYWYRQAAGRGLQLLFYSVGIGQISSEVPQNLSASRPQDRQFILSSKKLLLSDSGFYLCAWTRDRGLEQYFGPGTRLTVT.